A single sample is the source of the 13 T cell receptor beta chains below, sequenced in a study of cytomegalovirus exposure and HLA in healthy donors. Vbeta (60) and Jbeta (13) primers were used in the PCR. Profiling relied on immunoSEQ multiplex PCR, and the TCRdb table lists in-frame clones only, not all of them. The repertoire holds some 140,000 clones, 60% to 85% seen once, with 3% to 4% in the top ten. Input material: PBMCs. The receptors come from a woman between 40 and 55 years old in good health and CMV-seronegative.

The CDR3: CASTDRVNTEAFF. The CDR3, as DNA: TGTGCCAGCACCGACAGGGTGAACACTGAAGCTTTCTTT. This sequence joins TRBV21-1 and TRBJ1-1; the D call in the table, TRBD1, was not verified against the DNA. TRBV21-1 has pseudogene status. The CDR3 has 13 residues.

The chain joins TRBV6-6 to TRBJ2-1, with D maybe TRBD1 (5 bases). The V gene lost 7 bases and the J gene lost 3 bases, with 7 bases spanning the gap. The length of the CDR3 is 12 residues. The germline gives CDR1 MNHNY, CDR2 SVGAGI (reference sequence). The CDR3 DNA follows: TGTGCCAGCACACAGGACTACAATGAGCAGTTCTTC. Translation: CASTQDYNEQFF.

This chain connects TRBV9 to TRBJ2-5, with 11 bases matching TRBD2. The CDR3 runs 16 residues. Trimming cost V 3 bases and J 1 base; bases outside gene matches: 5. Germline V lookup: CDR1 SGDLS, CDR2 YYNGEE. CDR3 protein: CASSDRLAGRQETQYF. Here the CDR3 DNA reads TGTGCCAGCAGCGACCGACTAGCGGGACGCCAAGAGACCCAGTACTTC.

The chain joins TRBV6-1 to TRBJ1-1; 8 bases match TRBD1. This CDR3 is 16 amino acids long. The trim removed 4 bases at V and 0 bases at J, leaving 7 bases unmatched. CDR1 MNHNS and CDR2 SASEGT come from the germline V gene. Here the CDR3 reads CASSALRGRVNTEAFF. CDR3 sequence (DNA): TGTGCCAGCAGTGCTCTCAGGGGGCGCGTGAACACTGAAGCTTTCTTT.

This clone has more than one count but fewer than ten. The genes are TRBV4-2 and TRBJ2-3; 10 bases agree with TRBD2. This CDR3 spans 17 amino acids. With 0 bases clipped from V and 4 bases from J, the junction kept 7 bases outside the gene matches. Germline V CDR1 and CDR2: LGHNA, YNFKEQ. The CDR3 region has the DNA TGTGCCAGCAGCCAAGATCCTAGCGGGAGTTTCCCAGATACGCAGTATTTT. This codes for CASSQDPSGSFPDTQYF.

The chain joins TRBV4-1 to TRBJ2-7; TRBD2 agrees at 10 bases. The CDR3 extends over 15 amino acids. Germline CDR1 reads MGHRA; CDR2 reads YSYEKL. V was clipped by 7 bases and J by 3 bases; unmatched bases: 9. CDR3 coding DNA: TGCGCCAGCAAAGTGAGGGCTAGCGGGAGCTACGAGCAGTACTTC. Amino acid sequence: CASKVRASGSYEQYF.

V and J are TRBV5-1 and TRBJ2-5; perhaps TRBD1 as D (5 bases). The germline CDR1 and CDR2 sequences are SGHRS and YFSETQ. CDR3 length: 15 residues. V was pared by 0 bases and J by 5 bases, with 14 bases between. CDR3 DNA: TGCGCCAGCAGCTTGGGGACAATCGATGGGGAGACCCAGTACTTC. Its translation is CASSLGTIDGETQYF. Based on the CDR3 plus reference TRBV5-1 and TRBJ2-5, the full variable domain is KAGVTQTPRYLIKTRGQQVTLSCSPISGHRSVSWYQQTPGQGLQFLFEYFSETQRNKGNFPGRFSGRQFSNSRSEMNVSTLELGDSALYLCASSLGTIDGETQYFGPGTRLLVL.

The CDR3 spells CAISSGRTRAPYEQYF. The CDR3 DNA follows: TGTGCCATCAGCAGTGGCCGGACTAGGGCTCCCTACGAGCAGTACTTC. The rearrangement links TRBV10-3 to TRBJ2-7; 7 nucleotides agree with TRBD2. Germline-derived CDR1 and CDR2 are ENHRY and SYGVKD. The CDR3 has 16 residues. V was pared by 6 bases and J by 2 bases, with 13 bases of the junction left unmatched.

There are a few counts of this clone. CDR3 region: CASSVRANTGELFF. In DNA form, the CDR3 reads TGCGCCAGCAGTGTCAGGGCGAACACCGGGGAGCTGTTTTTT. This chain connects TRBV10-2 to TRBJ2-2; D may be TRBD1 (5 bases). Trimming stripped 4 bases from V and 0 bases from J, with 6 bases between. Germline CDR1 reads WSHSY; CDR2 reads SAAADI. The CDR3 has 14 residues.

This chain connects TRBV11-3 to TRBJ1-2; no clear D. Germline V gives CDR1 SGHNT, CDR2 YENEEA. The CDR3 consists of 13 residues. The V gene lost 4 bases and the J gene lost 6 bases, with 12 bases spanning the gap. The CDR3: CASSSDGLNGYTF. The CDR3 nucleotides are TGTGCCAGCAGCTCCGACGGGTTAAATGGCTACACCTTC.

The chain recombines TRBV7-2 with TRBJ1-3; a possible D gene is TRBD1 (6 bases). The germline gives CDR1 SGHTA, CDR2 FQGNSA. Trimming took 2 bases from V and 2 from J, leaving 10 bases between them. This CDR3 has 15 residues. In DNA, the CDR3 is TGTGCCAGCAGCTTACTAGGGGGTACTGGAAACACCATATATTTT. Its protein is CASSLLGGTGNTIYF. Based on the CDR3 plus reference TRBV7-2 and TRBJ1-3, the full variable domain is GAGVSQSPSNKVTEKGKDVELRCDPISGHTALYWYRQSLGQGLEFLIYFQGNSAPDKSGLPSDRFSAERTGGSVSTLTIQRTQQEDSAVYLCASSLLGGTGNTIYFGEGSWLTVV.

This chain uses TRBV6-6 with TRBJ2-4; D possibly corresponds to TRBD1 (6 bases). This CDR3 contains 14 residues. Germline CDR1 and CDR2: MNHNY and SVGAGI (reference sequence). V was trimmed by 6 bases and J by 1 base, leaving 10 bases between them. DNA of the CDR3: TGTGCCAGCAGCACAACAGGGGCCAAAAACATTCAGTACTTC. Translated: CASSTTGAKNIQYF.

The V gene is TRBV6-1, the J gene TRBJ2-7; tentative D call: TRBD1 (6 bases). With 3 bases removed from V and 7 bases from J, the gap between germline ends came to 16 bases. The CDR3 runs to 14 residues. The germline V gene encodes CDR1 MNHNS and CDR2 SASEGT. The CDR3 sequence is CASSEGAEVEEQYF. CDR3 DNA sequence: TGTGCCAGCAGTGAGGGGGCGGAGGTAGAAGAGCAGTACTTC.